The clone carrying this T cell receptor beta chain showed up just once. The data belong to a study of OX40 agonist ivuxolimab in advanced cancers. Study context: Dose-escalation patients' cancers were hepatocellular carcinoma, melanoma, renal cell or head and neck cancer. The mean age was 60 years, ranging from 23 to 79, with approximately 85% of participants male. There were three patients with partial responses, one having hepatocellular carcinoma and two cutaneous melanoma.

The germline V gene has CDR1 LGHNA and CDR2 YSLEER. Deletions cut 2 bases from V and 3 bases from J, with 10 bases between. The CDR3 sequence is 15 residues long. Autoimmune disease history or systemic immunosuppression barred patients. Only in-frame clones appear in the TCRdb table, and some are missing; sequencing was by immunoSEQ multiplex PCR. The table shows roughly 61,000 clones, with about 85% occurring only once. The rearrangement links TRBV4-3 to TRBJ1-4; possibly TRBD1 for D (5 bases). The sequenced sample was CD4+ or CD8+ T cells sorted from blood, obtained in a trial of the OX40 agonist ivuxolimab. This sequence originates from an adult with an advanced solid tumor such as melanoma, head and neck, liver or kidney cancer. The CDR3 DNA reads as TGCGCCAGCAGCCAATCAGGGCACTCTAATGAAAAACTGTTTTTT. This gives the protein CASSQSGHSNEKLFF.